This T cell receptor beta chain stems from a study of blood T cell repertoires in COVID-19 (dated by TCRdb to about 2020). Study-wide context: Samples from collaborators originated in the United States, Italy and Spain and spanned both the acute and convalescent phases of COVID-19. Nearly every sample came with metadata listing a de-identified subject ID, COVID-19 status, age in years and sex. The material from the prospective study consisted of cDNA or gDNA derived from T cells, B-cell-depleted T cells, or PBMCs. Where HLA class I and class II types were available, the types were taken from metadata supplied by the sample provider, not from assay-based typing. The repertoires were released in a freely available public database meant as a resource for research on the immune response to SARS-CoV-2. Deeply sampled blood TCRbeta repertoires from subjects exposed to, actively infected with, or recovered from COVID-19 were included in the dataset. Samples came from the ongoing ImmuneRACE study (first 160 participants) plus 1,254 subjects from 6 global collaborators.

As for this clone: There is no known antigen for this receptor. Per-base quality was not reported, and no clone a single base away is much larger than it.

TCRbeta CDR3 regions were amplified from genomic DNA using the immunoSEQ Assay, a bias-controlled multiplex PCR. The study's own analysis went as follows. Nucleated cell counts per sample were estimated from amplification of reference gene primers within the assay. To quantify the absolute abundance of each unique TCRbeta CDR3 rearrangement, sequence reads were collapsed and filtered. For each sample, productive Simpson clonality was calculated as the square root of Simpson's diversity index over productive rearrangements. Imported from immuneACCESS, the table was reduced by TCRdb to in-frame sequences with V and J called. These copies leave out some clones; in studies compared against another copy, an unresolved V gene accounts for under half, and the cause of the remainder is not known. D and trimming were read from the DNA, whereas the V and J calls and clone size are those reported in that table. The sample table shows roughly 74,000 clones, and around nine tenths are seen once. The top ten clones comprise roughly 2.5% of the sample.

The CDR3 spans 14 residues, from the cysteine through the phenylalanine. Only the CDR3 region is kept as DNA, spanning 42 bases read in frame from base 1. Trimming costs V 7 bases and J 4 bases, and their ends lie 14 bases apart. From the germline V gene, CDR1 is SGHRS and CDR2 is YFSETQ. Whole blood was collected in K2EDTA tubes by collaborating institutions according to the institutions' own protocols. For TCRbeta analysis, collaborators shipped samples as frozen whole blood, isolated PBMCs, or DNA extracted from either of those sample types. The investigation overall reported the following: The quantity of clinical and demographic metadata differed by source and by participant and was supplied without curation.

The chain links TRBV5-1 with TRBJ2-2, with TRBD2 tentatively as D gene (5 bases match). The material sequenced was peripheral blood. The sequence was obtained from a man between 65 and 79 years old with active or convalescent COVID-19. The CDR3 is CASGRAGITGELFF. The sequence in DNA is TGCGCCAGCGGCCGTGCGGGTATCACCGGGGAGCTGTTTTTT.